This is a list of T cell receptor beta chains from one sample in a study of T cell responses to AZD1222 COVID-19 vaccine. The assay was immunoSEQ multiplex PCR, and TCRdb's table has in-frame clones only and misses some. Of 100,000 to 140,000 clones listed, roughly 90% are singletons. This specimen was peripheral blood, taken 28 days after the second AZD1222 dose. All receptors come from an adult who received the AZD1222 COVID-19 vaccine. Both conserved end residues are part of each CDR3. A D gene is named only where the DNA matches it firmly. Clone size is stated in some rows and not others, as once, few, many or a class when expanded.

abundance: NA
v_gene: TRBV19
j_gene: TRBJ2-7
d_gene: TRBD2
CDR3nt: TGTGCCAGTAGTCCTCGGACTAGAACCTACGAGCAGTACTTC
CDR3aa: CASSPRTRTYEQYF

abundance: few
v_gene: TRBV5-6
j_gene: TRBJ1-1
d_gene: NA
CDR3nt: TGTGCCAGCAGCTTGTATAAGGGGTGGAACACTGAAGCTTTCTTT
CDR3aa: CASSLYKGWNTEAFF

abundance: NA
v_gene: TRBV12-3/TRBV12-4
j_gene: TRBJ1-1
d_gene: NA
CDR3nt: TGTGCCAGCAGTCTCCGTGGGGGTGAAGCTTTCTTT
CDR3aa: CASSLRGGEAFF

abundance: NA
v_gene: TRBV15
j_gene: TRBJ1-1
d_gene: NA
CDR3nt: TGTGCCACCAGCAGGCGAGACGGGAACACTGAAGCTTTCTTT
CDR3aa: CATSRRDGNTEAFF

abundance: NA
v_gene: TRBV18
j_gene: TRBJ1-3
d_gene: TRBD1
CDR3nt: TGTGCCAGCTCACATCGGGACAGCTTAATCTCTGGAAACACCATATATTTT
CDR3aa: CASSHRDSLISGNTIYF

abundance: NA
v_gene: TRBV18
j_gene: TRBJ1-6
d_gene: TRBD1
CDR3nt: TGTGCCAGCTCACCAAGTGGTGGGACAGTTAATTCACCCCTCCACTTT
CDR3aa: CASSPSGGTVNSPLHF

abundance: NA
v_gene: TRBV7-2
j_gene: TRBJ2-1
d_gene: NA
CDR3nt: TGTGCCAGCTCCCGGACGGCTAGCTCCTACAATGAGCAGTTCTTC
CDR3aa: CASSRTASSYNEQFF

abundance: NA
v_gene: TRBV28
j_gene: TRBJ1-5
d_gene: NA
CDR3nt: TGTGCCAGCAGACTGGGTCGGACAGAGCATTTT
CDR3aa: CASRLGRTEHF

abundance: NA
v_gene: TRBV24-1
j_gene: TRBJ2-1
d_gene: NA
CDR3nt: TGTGCCACCAGTGGATCAAGCTCCTACAATGAGCAGTTCTTC
CDR3aa: CATSGSSSYNEQFF

abundance: once
v_gene: TRBV19
j_gene: TRBJ2-6
d_gene: NA
CDR3nt: TGTGCCAGTAGTTTGAACGGGGCAGGGGCCAACGTCCTGACTTTC
CDR3aa: CASSLNGAGANVLTF

abundance: NA
v_gene: TRBV6-5
j_gene: TRBJ2-3
d_gene: NA
CDR3nt: TGTGCCAGCAGAAGGATCGGGACCGGGGGAGATACGCAGTATTTT
CDR3aa: CASRRIGTGGDTQYF

abundance: NA
v_gene: TRBV18
j_gene: TRBJ2-1
d_gene: NA
CDR3nt: TGTGCCAGCTCACCAGGACAGACAAACAATGAGCAGTTCTTC
CDR3aa: CASSPGQTNNEQFF

abundance: NA
v_gene: TRBV25-1
j_gene: TRBJ1-2
d_gene: TRBD1
CDR3nt: TGTGCCAGCAGTGAATGGGGTCCGACAGGGGCGCGATTCTATGGCTACACCTTC
CDR3aa: CASSEWGPTGARFYGYTF

abundance: once
v_gene: TRBV6-6
j_gene: TRBJ2-7
d_gene: TRBD2
CDR3nt: TGTGCCAGCAGTTCAATAGCGGGAGAGCCGCGGGAGCAGTACTTC
CDR3aa: CASSSIAGEPREQYF